Sequencing of this T cell receptor (beta chain) was carried out in a study of T-cell reconstitution after alpha-beta-depleted transplantation in children. This clonotype has ten or more counts. This CDR3 is 15 amino acids long. V gave up 5 bases and J gave up 0 bases; unmatched junction bases: 6. Germline V CDR1 and CDR2: SEHNR, FQNEAQ (reference sequence). Preparation of the TCRbeta library involved a method that used unique molecular identifiers. Each CDR3 protein gets one entry after TCRdb re-called the PCR reads with MiXCR. The sample includes about 360,000 distinct CDR3 sequences, 13% of them seen just once.

The receptor was derived from a human donor who donated a stem cell graft to a child with Fanconi anemia. The rearrangement joins TRBV7-9 to TRBJ1-1; 7 bases fit TRBD1. The material was PBMCs, obtained from the stem cell graft. CDR3 loop: CASSPQGQLNTEAFF. DNA for the CDR3: TGTGCCAGCAGCCCCCAGGGACAGTTGAACACTGAAGCTTTCTTT.